This T cell receptor (beta chain) came from a study of molecular identifiers for immune sequencing clone quantification. Study-wide context: Five portions were made in replicates from RNA of 20,000 or 100,000 naive CD8 cells, and four underwent sequencing. General study findings and limits: Detecting spiked Jurkat TCR RNA from one cell among about a million naive cells was reportedly possible.

TCRdb re-analysed the PCR reads in MiXCR, keeping a single row per CDR3 protein. In the table there are fewer than 10,000 distinct CDR3 sequences, approximately 19% of which are singletons. Germline values: CDR1 SEHNR, CDR2 FQNEAQ (reference sequence). The junction had 6 bases not matched to a gene; V was cut back by 5 bases and J by 5 bases. This CDR3 spans 14 amino acids. Naive CD8 T cells, phenotype CD8+CD4-CCR7+CD45RA+, were sorted. This clonotype is classed as medium-sized. Its antigen is unidentified. The receptor was isolated from a human donor in good health. Some libraries in this study had Jurkat cell RNA spiked in. This rearrangement joins TRBV7-9 to TRBJ2-5, with 9 bases matching TRBD1. Sequenced: naive CD8+ T cells from blood, with Jurkat cell RNA spiked in. Subset here: FACS-sorted CD8+CD4-CCR7+CD45RA+ naive T cells. The chain's CDR3 is CASSSRDRAETQYF. CDR3 DNA sequence: TGTGCCAGCAGCAGCCGGGACAGGGCCGAGACCCAGTACTTC.